Listed below are T cell receptor beta chains from one sample, sequenced in a study of blood T cell repertoires in COVID-19. Clones were read by immunoSEQ multiplex PCR, and TCRdb kept only the in-frame ones, dropping some. The sample carries approximately 300,000 clones, around 89% recorded once. Sequences were obtained from peripheral blood. The receptor source for this set is a woman in her thirties or forties with COVID-19, enrolled during active disease. Each CDR3 is given with its conserved first and last residue. A D gene is named only where the DNA matches it firmly. The size entry is marked missing in some rows and otherwise reads once, few, many or a size class.

>NA|TRBD2|TRBJ2-7|TRBV4-2
CASSQEGGKHYEQYF
TGTGCCAGCAGCCAAGAGGGGGGGAAACACTACGAGCAGTACTTC
>NA|NA|TRBJ1-5|TRBV4-3
CASSQDYDVGAQHF
TGCGCCAGCAGCCAAGATTATGACGTCGGGGCCCAGCATTTT
>NA|NA|TRBJ1-3|TRBV5-4
CASSRGGSGNTIYF
TGTGCCAGCAGCAGGGGGGGCTCTGGAAACACCATATATTTT
>NA|TRBD1|TRBJ1-5|TRBV2
CASGGTVSNQPQHF
TGTGCCAGCGGAGGGACAGTTAGCAATCAGCCCCAGCATTTT
>NA|TRBD1|TRBJ1-2|TRBV20-1
CSARAARQGEGYTF
TGCAGTGCTCGTGCGGCGCGACAGGGTGAGGGCTACACCTTC
>few|NA|TRBJ2-7|TRBV29-1
CSVGGGATEQYF
TGCAGCGTCGGTGGAGGGGCCACCGAGCAGTACTTC
>NA|NA|TRBJ1-1|TRBV28
CASRQQGNTEAFF
TGTGCCAGCAGACAACAGGGGAACACTGAAGCTTTCTTT
>NA|NA|TRBJ1-1|TRBV11-2
CASSLTVEAFF
TGTGCCAGCAGCTTAACGGTTGAAGCTTTCTTT
>NA|TRBD1|TRBJ1-2|TRBV5-4
CASSSGQVRGGYTF
TGTGCCAGCAGCTCAGGACAGGTCCGGGGAGGCTACACCTTC
>NA|NA|TRBJ2-7|TRBV18
CASSPQDRVYEQYF
TGTGCCAGCTCACCACAGGACAGAGTCTACGAGCAGTACTTC
>NA|NA|TRBJ2-3|TRBV11-2
CASSLLSRGTDTQYF
TGTGCCAGCAGCTTACTTTCTCGGGGGACAGATACGCAGTATTTT
>NA|NA|TRBJ1-5|TRBV30
CAWSAGVQPQHF
TGTGCCTGGAGTGCCGGGGTTCAGCCCCAGCATTTT
>few|TRBD2|TRBJ2-3|TRBV30
CAWRGFHPTSGRTDTQYF
TGTGCCTGGAGGGGTTTCCACCCTACTAGCGGGAGAACAGATACGCAGTATTTT
>NA|NA|TRBJ1-2|TRBV28
CASSLQLNYGYTF
TGTGCCAGCAGTTTGCAGTTAAACTATGGCTACACCTTC
>once|TRBD1|TRBJ1-1|TRBV6-5
CASNLRQGHEAFF
TGTGCCAGCAACCTTAGACAGGGGCACGAAGCTTTCTTT
>NA|NA|TRBJ2-2|TRBV6-1
CASSDYLAGELFF
TGTGCCAGCAGTGATTATCTCGCCGGGGAGCTGTTTTTT
>few|TRBD1|TRBJ1-5|TRBV27
CASRTFTGTGNQPQHF
TGTGCCAGCAGGACATTCACCGGGACAGGTAATCAGCCCCAGCATTTT
>NA|TRBD2|TRBJ2-1|TRBV7-2
CASRPRATSGGQNEQFF
TGTGCCAGCAGGCCTAGGGCGACTAGCGGGGGGCAAAATGAGCAGTTCTTC
>NA|TRBD1|TRBJ1-1|TRBV10-3
CAISGRQGAPGTEAFF
TGTGCCATCAGTGGTAGACAGGGGGCGCCGGGAACTGAAGCTTTCTTT
>NA|NA|TRBJ2-3|TRBV19
CASSPNWGFGYDTQYF
TGTGCCAGTAGTCCTAATTGGGGCTTCGGGTATGATACGCAGTATTTT
>once|TRBD1|TRBJ1-3|TRBV28
CASSLQGARGNTIYF
TGTGCCAGCAGTTTACAGGGGGCGAGGGGAAACACCATATATTTT
>NA|TRBD1|TRBJ1-6|TRBV7-2
CASSTRGQGGLNNSPLHF
TGTGCCAGCAGCACCCGGGGACAGGGAGGACTCAATAATTCACCCCTCCACTTT
>NA|TRBD2|TRBJ2-1|TRBV3-1/TRBV3-2
CASSRRLADLYNEQFF
TGTGCCAGCAGCCGTAGACTAGCGGACTTATACAATGAGCAGTTCTTC
>NA|NA|TRBJ1-1|TRBV19
CASSIPPGGTEAFF
TGTGCCAGTAGTATCCCCCCGGGTGGGACTGAAGCTTTCTTT
>NA|NA|TRBJ2-7|TRBV28
CASSSSGAPNPYEQYF
TGTGCCAGCAGTTCCTCCGGAGCTCCCAACCCCTACGAGCAGTACTTC
>once|NA|TRBJ2-2|TRBV9
CAGRSGNDYGELFF
TGTGCCGGTAGGTCCGGGAACGATTACGGGGAGCTGTTTTTT
>NA|TRBD1|TRBJ2-7|TRBV5-6
CASKITGGEGPPYEQYF
TGTGCCAGCAAGATAACAGGGGGCGAGGGACCCCCCTACGAGCAGTACTTC
>NA|TRBD1|TRBJ1-5|TRBV10-1
CASSGLGVDRGRSQPQHF
TGCGCCAGCAGTGGGCTTGGGGTCGATAGGGGGCGAAGTCAGCCCCAGCATTTT
>NA|NA|TRBJ1-5|TRBV18
CASSGSQGPDQPQHF
TGTGCCAGCTCAGGTTCACAGGGACCTGATCAGCCCCAGCATTTT
>NA|NA|TRBJ1-1|TRBV15
CATSRAVGRENTEAFF
TGTGCCACCAGCAGAGCGGTGGGGCGGGAGAACACTGAAGCTTTCTTT
>few|NA|TRBJ2-6|TRBV2
CASSDWSSGANVLTF
TGTGCCAGCAGTGATTGGAGCTCTGGGGCCAACGTCCTGACTTTC
>NA|NA|TRBJ2-1|TRBV7-3
CASSSLVGEQFF
TGTGCCAGCAGCTCCCTAGTGGGTGAGCAGTTCTTC
>NA|TRBD2|TRBJ2-7|TRBV7-2
CASSLVAGVYEQYF
TGTGCCAGCAGCTTAGTTGCGGGGGTCTACGAGCAGTACTTC
>NA|NA|TRBJ1-5|TRBV10-3
CAISEGEHSNQPQHF
TGTGCCATCAGTGAGGGGGAGCATAGCAATCAGCCCCAGCATTTT
>NA|TRBD1|TRBJ1-1|TRBV6-6
CASSYSDRENTEAFF
TGTGCCAGCAGTTACTCGGACAGGGAGAACACTGAAGCTTTCTTT
>NA|TRBD1|TRBJ1-6|TRBV7-2
CASSFRQGVSPLHF
TGTGCCAGCAGCTTTCGACAGGGGGTTTCACCCCTCCACTTT
>NA|TRBD2|TRBJ2-1|TRBV27
CASSFERESMNNEQFF
TGTGCCAGCAGTTTCGAGCGGGAGTCGATGAACAATGAGCAGTTCTTC
>NA|NA|TRBJ1-1|TRBV20-1
CSGGTDTEAFF
TGCAGTGGTGGGACTGACACTGAAGCTTTCTTT
>NA|NA|TRBJ2-3|TRBV7-3
CASSGSGAQYF
TGTGCCAGCAGCGGTTCCGGGGCGCAGTATTTT
>NA|NA|TRBJ1-1|TRBV5-1
CASSLERGPQAFF
TGCGCCAGCAGCTTAGAGCGGGGGCCCCAAGCTTTCTTT
>NA|NA|TRBJ2-5|TRBV4-2
CASSQERAGETQYF
TGTGCCAGCAGCCAAGAGCGGGCAGGAGAGACCCAGTACTTC
>NA|TRBD2|TRBJ2-2|TRBV4-3
CASSQFSGRGELFF
TGCGCCAGCAGCCAATTTAGCGGGAGGGGGGAGCTGTTTTTT
>NA|NA|TRBJ2-1|TRBV5-4
CASSFQAEGSNEQFF
TGTGCCAGCAGCTTTCAAGCGGAAGGGAGCAATGAGCAGTTCTTC
>NA|NA|TRBJ1-3|TRBV2
CASRVEVYSGNTIYF
TGTGCCAGCAGGGTAGAAGTTTACTCTGGAAACACCATATATTTT
>NA|TRBD1|TRBJ2-7|TRBV7-2
CASSPGQGAYEQYF
TGTGCCAGCAGCCCCGGACAGGGAGCCTACGAGCAGTACTTC
>NA|NA|TRBJ1-1|TRBV19
CASSIDSSGRTEAFF
TGTGCCAGTAGTATAGATTCTTCGGGAAGGACTGAAGCTTTCTTT
>once|NA|TRBJ2-7|TRBV6-5
CASSYSRGPVSYEQYF
TGTGCCAGCAGTTACTCGCGGGGACCCGTCTCCTACGAGCAGTACTTC
>NA|NA|TRBJ1-5|TRBV6-1
CASSEGRSNQPQHF
TGTGCCAGCAGTGAGGGGCGGAGCAATCAGCCCCAGCATTTT
>NA|NA|TRBJ1-1|TRBV7-3
CASRLGGGTEAFF
TGTGCCAGCAGGCTAGGGGGAGGGACTGAAGCTTTCTTT
>NA|NA|TRBJ1-4|TRBV6-6
CASSRAASATNEKLFF
TGTGCCAGCAGTCGAGCCGCTAGTGCAACTAATGAAAAACTGTTTTTT
>NA|NA|TRBJ1-1|TRBV30
CAWSIRGDTEAFF
TGTGCCTGGAGCATCCGCGGGGACACTGAAGCTTTCTTT
>NA|NA|TRBJ1-1|TRBV15
CATSRARGETEAFF
TGTGCCACCAGCAGAGCCAGGGGAGAAACTGAAGCTTTCTTT
>NA|NA|TRBJ1-6|TRBV19
CASSPETDWGSPLHF
TGTGCCAGTAGTCCCGAGACAGACTGGGGCTCACCCCTCCACTTT